The subject of this entry is one T cell receptor (beta chain). The record originates from a study of blood T cell repertoires in COVID-19. Study overall: Samples representing acute and convalescent COVID-19 were sourced from the United States, Italy and Spain.

The CDR3 consists of 14 residues. CDR1 and CDR2 (germline): LNHDA, SQIVND (reference sequence). The ends were cut back, 6 bases at V and 5 bases at J, with 16 bases in the middle. The data were produced by immunoSEQ multiplex PCR, yet TCRdb's version contains in-frame clones alone and is incomplete. Among roughly 440,000 clones listed, about 87% were seen once. Sequencing was carried out using peripheral blood. The chain joins TRBV19 to TRBJ1-1; D may be TRBD1 (6 bases). The receptor was isolated from a woman aged 45-65 years with COVID-19, enrolled during active disease. The CDR3 is CASRNDRSGTEAFF. Here the CDR3 DNA reads TGTGCCAGTAGGAATGACAGGTCGGGGACTGAAGCTTTCTTT.